A selection of T cell receptor beta chains follows, all from one sample in a study of control samples from healthy donors and cancer patients. Sequenced by immunoSEQ multiplex PCR; TCRdb stores in-frame clones only, minus some. The repertoire has fewer than 200,000 clones, nearly 96% of them found once; the top ten carry over 0.9%. The sample was blood. These receptors were collected from a woman aged 30 to 39 in good health. Both conserved end residues are part of each CDR3. The order of the fields is clone size, D gene, V gene, J gene, CDR3 protein, CDR3 DNA. D genes are given only for firm matches. Size values are once, few and many counts, or a class for expanded clones, and some rows have none.

clone_size: .
d_call: TRBD1
v_call: TRBV30
j_call: TRBJ1-5
cdr3_aa: CAWSTGGGQPQHF
cdr3_nt: TGTGCCTGGTCCACAGGGGGAGGACAGCCCCAGCATTTT

clone_size: .
d_call: TRBD1
v_call: TRBV19
j_call: TRBJ2-7
cdr3_aa: CASRNTGGLRSYEQYF
cdr3_nt: TGTGCCAGTAGGAACACAGGGGGCCTTCGGTCCTACGAGCAGTACTTC

clone_size: once
d_call: TRBD2
v_call: TRBV4-1
j_call: TRBJ2-1
cdr3_aa: CASSQQLAGGYNEQFF
cdr3_nt: TGCGCCAGCAGCCAGCAGCTAGCGGGGGGCTACAATGAGCAGTTCTTC

clone_size: .
d_call: TRBD2
v_call: TRBV18
j_call: TRBJ2-7
cdr3_aa: CASSKTSGSTLGEQYF
cdr3_nt: TGTGCCAGCTCAAAGACTAGCGGGTCCACCTTGGGGGAGCAGTACTTC

clone_size: .
d_call: .
v_call: TRBV7-2
j_call: TRBJ2-1
cdr3_aa: CASSLAFGSYNEQFF
cdr3_nt: TGTGCCAGCAGCTTAGCGTTCGGGAGCTACAATGAGCAGTTCTTC

clone_size: .
d_call: .
v_call: TRBV27
j_call: TRBJ1-2
cdr3_aa: CASSHYPTPDGYTF
cdr3_nt: TGTGCCAGCAGTCATTACCCCACCCCGGATGGCTACACCTTC

clone_size: .
d_call: .
v_call: TRBV5-4
j_call: TRBJ2-1
cdr3_aa: CASSRRLAYNEQFF
cdr3_nt: TGTGCCAGCAGCCGACGTCTAGCCTACAATGAGCAGTTCTTC

clone_size: .
d_call: TRBD1
v_call: TRBV28
j_call: TRBJ1-1
cdr3_aa: CASSFRGVSTEAFF
cdr3_nt: TGTGCCAGCAGTTTCAGGGGGGTAAGCACTGAAGCTTTCTTT

clone_size: .
d_call: .
v_call: TRBV12-3/TRBV12-4
j_call: TRBJ1-1
cdr3_aa: CASTQQGLAEAFF
cdr3_nt: TGTGCCAGCACCCAACAGGGCCTCGCTGAAGCTTTCTTT

clone_size: once
d_call: .
v_call: TRBV7-6
j_call: TRBJ1-1
cdr3_aa: CASSLVAGVGAFF
cdr3_nt: TGTGCCAGCAGCTTAGTGGCCGGGGTTGGAGCTTTCTTT

clone_size: .
d_call: .
v_call: TRBV24-1
j_call: TRBJ2-5
cdr3_aa: CATSDPFQETQYF
cdr3_nt: TGTGCCACCAGTGATCCCTTCCAAGAGACCCAGTACTTC

clone_size: once
d_call: .
v_call: TRBV5-6
j_call: TRBJ1-2
cdr3_aa: CASSLMGINYGYTF
cdr3_nt: TGTGCCAGCAGCTTGATGGGGATTAACTATGGCTACACCTTC

clone_size: .
d_call: .
v_call: TRBV6-1
j_call: TRBJ1-5
cdr3_aa: CASSEGLGLGNQPQHF
cdr3_nt: TGTGCCAGCAGTGAAGGCCTCGGGCTTGGCAATCAGCCCCAGCATTTT

clone_size: .
d_call: .
v_call: TRBV19
j_call: TRBJ2-1
cdr3_aa: CASSIATDSYNEQFF
cdr3_nt: TGTGCCAGTAGTATAGCCACAGACTCCTACAATGAGCAGTTCTTC

clone_size: .
d_call: .
v_call: TRBV28
j_call: TRBJ1-6
cdr3_aa: CASSRYRKSSYNSPLHF
cdr3_nt: TGTGCCAGCAGCCGTTACAGAAAAAGCTCCTATAATTCACCCCTCCACTTT

clone_size: .
d_call: .
v_call: TRBV18
j_call: TRBJ2-7
cdr3_aa: CASSPPLGGRQSSYEQYF
cdr3_nt: TGTGCCAGCTCACCACCACTCGGGGGCCGACAGAGTTCCTACGAGCAGTACTTC

clone_size: .
d_call: TRBD1
v_call: TRBV27
j_call: TRBJ1-2
cdr3_aa: CASSLGQGGYGYTF
cdr3_nt: TGTGCCAGCAGTTTGGGGCAGGGGGGCTATGGCTACACCTTC

clone_size: .
d_call: .
v_call: TRBV6-5
j_call: TRBJ1-2
cdr3_aa: CASSYSTGPFNYGYTF
cdr3_nt: TGTGCCAGCAGTTACTCGACAGGACCATTTAACTATGGCTACACCTTC

clone_size: .
d_call: TRBD1
v_call: TRBV5-1
j_call: TRBJ2-7
cdr3_aa: CASSLTGNSYEQYF
cdr3_nt: TGCGCCAGCAGCCTGACAGGGAACTCCTACGAGCAGTACTTC